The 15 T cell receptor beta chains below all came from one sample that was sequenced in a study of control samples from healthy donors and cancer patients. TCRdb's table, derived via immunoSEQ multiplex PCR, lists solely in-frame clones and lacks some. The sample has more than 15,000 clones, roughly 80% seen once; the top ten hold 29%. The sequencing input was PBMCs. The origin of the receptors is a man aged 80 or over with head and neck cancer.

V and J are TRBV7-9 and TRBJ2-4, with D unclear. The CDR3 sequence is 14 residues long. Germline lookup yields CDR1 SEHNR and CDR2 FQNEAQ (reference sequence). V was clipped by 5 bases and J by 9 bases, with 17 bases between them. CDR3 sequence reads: CASSPLESRGIQYF. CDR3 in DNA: TGTGCCAGCAGCCCCCTAGAGTCCAGAGGCATTCAGTACTTC.

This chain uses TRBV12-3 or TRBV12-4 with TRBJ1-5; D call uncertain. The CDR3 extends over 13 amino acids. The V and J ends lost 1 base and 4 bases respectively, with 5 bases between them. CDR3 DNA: TGTGCCAGCAGTTTAGTTCAGAATCAGCCCCAGCATTTT. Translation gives CASSLVQNQPQHF.

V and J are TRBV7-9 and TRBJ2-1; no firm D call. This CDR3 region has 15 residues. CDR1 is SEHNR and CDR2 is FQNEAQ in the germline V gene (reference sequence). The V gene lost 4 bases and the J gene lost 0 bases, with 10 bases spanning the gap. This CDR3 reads CASSSDSSSYNEQFF. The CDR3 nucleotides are TGTGCCAGCAGCTCCGACTCAAGCTCCTACAATGAGCAGTTCTTC.

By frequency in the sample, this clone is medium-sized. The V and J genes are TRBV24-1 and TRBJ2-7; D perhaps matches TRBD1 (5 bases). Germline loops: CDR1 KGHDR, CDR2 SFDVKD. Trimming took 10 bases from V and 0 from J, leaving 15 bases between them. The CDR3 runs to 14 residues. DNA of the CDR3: TGTGCCACGTCGGGCCAGGGTCCCTCCTACGAGCAGTACTTC. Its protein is CATSGQGPSYEQYF.

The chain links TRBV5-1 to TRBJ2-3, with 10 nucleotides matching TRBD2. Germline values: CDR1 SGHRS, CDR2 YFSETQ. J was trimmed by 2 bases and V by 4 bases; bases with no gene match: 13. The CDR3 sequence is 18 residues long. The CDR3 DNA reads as TGCGCCAGCAGCCCCGGTCTAGCGGGGGCCGTATTCACAGATACGCAGTATTTT. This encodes CASSPGLAGAVFTDTQYF.

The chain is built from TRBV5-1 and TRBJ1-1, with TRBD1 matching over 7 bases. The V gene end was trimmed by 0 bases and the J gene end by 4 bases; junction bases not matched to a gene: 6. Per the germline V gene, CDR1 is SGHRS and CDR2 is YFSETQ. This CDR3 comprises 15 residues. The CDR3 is CASSLERGQGTEAFF. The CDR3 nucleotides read TGCGCCAGCAGCTTGGAGAGGGGGCAGGGCACTGAAGCTTTCTTT. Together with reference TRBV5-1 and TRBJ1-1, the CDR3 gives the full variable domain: KAGVTQTPRYLIKTRGQQVTLSCSPISGHRSVSWYQQTPGQGLQFLFEYFSETQRNKGNFPGRFSGRQFSNSRSEMNVSTLELGDSALYLCASSLERGQGTEAFFGQGTRLTVV.

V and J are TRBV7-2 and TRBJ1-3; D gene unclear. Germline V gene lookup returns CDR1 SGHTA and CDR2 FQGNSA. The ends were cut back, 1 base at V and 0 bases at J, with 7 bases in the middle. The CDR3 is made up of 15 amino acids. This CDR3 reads CASSLVPYSGNTIYF. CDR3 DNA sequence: TGTGCCAGCAGCTTAGTACCGTACTCTGGAAACACCATATATTTT.

The DNA for the CDR3 is TGTGCCAGCAGTTTACAGGTATCAGGTGGCTACACCTTC. Translation: CASSLQVSGGYTF. The J gene is TRBJ1-2, the V gene TRBV2, with D possibly being TRBD1 (5 bases). The V and J ends lost 5 bases and 7 bases respectively, with 14 bases between them. CDR1 and CDR2 (germline): SNHLY, FYNNEI. The CDR3 is made up of 13 amino acids.

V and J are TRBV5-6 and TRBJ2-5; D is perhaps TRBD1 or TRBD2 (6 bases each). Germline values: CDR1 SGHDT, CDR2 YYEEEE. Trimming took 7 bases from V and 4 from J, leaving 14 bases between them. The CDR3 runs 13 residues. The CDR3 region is CASSFGGRETQYF. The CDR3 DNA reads TGTGCCAGCTCCTTTGGGGGGCGAGAGACCCAGTACTTC.

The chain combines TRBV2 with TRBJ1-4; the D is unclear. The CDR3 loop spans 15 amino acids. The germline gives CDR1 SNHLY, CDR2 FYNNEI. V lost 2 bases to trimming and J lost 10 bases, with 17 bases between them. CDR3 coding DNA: TGTGCCAGCAGTGAATTAGACCCAGGCGTAGGAAAACTGTTTTTT. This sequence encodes CASSELDPGVGKLFF.

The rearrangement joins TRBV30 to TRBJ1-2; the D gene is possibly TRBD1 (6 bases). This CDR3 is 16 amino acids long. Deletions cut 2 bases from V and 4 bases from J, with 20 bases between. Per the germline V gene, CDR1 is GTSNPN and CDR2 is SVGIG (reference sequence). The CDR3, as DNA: TGTGCCTGGAGTACCCTCCTCGGGGGGCTCGTCTATGGCTACACCTTC. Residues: CAWSTLLGGLVYGYTF.

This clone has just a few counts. The CDR3 DNA sequence: TGTGCCAGCAGCTACGGGCTGGGAGAAGCTTTCTTT. Its translation: CASSYGLGEAFF. This chain links TRBV11-2 with TRBJ1-1; D ambiguous. The CDR3 length is 12 residues. Trimming pared 4 bases from V and 8 bases from J, leaving 11 bases between. CDR1 is SGHAT and CDR2 is FQNNGV in the germline V gene.

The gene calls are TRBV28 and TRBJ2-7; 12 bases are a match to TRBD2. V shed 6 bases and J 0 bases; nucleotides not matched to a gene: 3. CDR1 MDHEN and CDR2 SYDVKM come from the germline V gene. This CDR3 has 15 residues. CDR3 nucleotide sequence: TGTGCCAGCAGCCTAGCGGGGGGGAGCTCCTACGAGCAGTACTTC. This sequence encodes CASSLAGGSSYEQYF.

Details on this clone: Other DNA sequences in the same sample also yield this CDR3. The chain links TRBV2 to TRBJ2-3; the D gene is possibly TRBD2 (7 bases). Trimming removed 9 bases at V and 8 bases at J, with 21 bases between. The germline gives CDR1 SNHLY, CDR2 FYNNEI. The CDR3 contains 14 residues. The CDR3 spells CARGGRGPQGTQYF. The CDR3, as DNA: TGTGCCAGGGGGGGGCGGGGGCCCCAGGGTACGCAGTATTTT. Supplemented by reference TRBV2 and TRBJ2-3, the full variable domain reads EPEVTQTPSHQVTQMGQEVILRCVPISNHLYFYWYRQILGQKVEFLVSFYNNEISEKSEIFDDQFSVERPDGSNFTLKIRSTKLEDSAMYFCARGGRGPQGTQYFGPGTRLTVL.

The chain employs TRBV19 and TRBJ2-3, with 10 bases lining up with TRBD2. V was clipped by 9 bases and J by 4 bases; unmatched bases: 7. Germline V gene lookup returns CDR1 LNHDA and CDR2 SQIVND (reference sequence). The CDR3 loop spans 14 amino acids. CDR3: CASRRTSGPDTQYF. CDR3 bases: TGTGCCAGCCGCAGGACTAGCGGACCAGATACGCAGTATTTT.